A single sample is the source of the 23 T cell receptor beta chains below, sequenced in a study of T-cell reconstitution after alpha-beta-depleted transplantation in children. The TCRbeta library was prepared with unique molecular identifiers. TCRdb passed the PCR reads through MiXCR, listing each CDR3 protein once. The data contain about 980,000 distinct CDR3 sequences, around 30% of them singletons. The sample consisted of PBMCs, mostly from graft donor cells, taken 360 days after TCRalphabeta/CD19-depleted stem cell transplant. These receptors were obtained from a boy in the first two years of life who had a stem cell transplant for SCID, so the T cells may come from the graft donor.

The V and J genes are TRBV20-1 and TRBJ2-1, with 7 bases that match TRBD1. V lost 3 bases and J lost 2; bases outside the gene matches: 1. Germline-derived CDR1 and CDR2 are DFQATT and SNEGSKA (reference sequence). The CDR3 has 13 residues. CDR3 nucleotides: TGCAGTGCTAGCCAGGGGGCCTACAATGAGCAGTTCTTC. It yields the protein CSASQGAYNEQFF.

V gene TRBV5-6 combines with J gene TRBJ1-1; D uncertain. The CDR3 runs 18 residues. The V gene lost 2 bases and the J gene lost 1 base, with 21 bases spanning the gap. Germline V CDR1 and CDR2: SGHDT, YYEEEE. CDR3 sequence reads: CASSLYRARPYSNTEAFF. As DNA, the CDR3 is TGTGCCAGCAGCTTATATAGGGCGCGTCCCTACTCGAACACTGAAGCTTTCTTT.

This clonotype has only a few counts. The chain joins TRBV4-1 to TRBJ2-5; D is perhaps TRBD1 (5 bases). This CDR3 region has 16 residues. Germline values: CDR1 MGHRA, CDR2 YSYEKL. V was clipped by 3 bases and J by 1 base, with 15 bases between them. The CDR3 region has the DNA TGCGCCAGCAGCCAGACTCAGGGTTTCACCCAAGAGACCCAGTACTTC. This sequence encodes CASSQTQGFTQETQYF.

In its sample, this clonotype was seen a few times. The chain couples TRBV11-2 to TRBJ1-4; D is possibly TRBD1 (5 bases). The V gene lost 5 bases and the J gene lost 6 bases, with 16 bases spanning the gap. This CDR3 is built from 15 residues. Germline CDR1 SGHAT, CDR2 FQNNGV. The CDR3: CASSPGTLYYEKLFF. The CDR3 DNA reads TGTGCCAGCAGCCCTGGGACGCTGTACTATGAAAAACTGTTTTTT.

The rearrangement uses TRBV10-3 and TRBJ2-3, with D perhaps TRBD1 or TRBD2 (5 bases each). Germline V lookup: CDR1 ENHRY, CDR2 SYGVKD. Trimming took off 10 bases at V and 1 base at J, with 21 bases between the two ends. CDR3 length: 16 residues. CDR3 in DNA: TGTGCCACCAACACCCGGGGCCCCGCTGGCACAGATACGCAGTATTTT. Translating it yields CATNTRGPAGTDTQYF.

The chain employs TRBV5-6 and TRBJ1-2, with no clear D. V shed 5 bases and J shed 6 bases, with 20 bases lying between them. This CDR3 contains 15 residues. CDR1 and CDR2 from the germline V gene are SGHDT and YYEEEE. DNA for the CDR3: TGTGCCAGCAGGGATATTTCGGCCAGCCGGCATGGCTACACCTTC. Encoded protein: CASRDISASRHGYTF.

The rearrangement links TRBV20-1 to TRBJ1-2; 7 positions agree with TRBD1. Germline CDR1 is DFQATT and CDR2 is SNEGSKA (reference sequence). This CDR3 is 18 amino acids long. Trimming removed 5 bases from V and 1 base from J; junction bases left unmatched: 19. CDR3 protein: CSAALRQGSRYFNYGYTF. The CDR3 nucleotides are TGCAGTGCTGCCCTTAGACAGGGATCGAGGTACTTTAACTATGGCTACACCTTC.

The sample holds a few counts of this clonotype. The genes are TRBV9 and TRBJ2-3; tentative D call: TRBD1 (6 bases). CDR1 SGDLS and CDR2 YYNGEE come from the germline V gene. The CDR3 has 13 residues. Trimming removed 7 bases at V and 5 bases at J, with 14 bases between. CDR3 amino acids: CASSGGAVDTQYF. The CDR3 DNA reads TGTGCCAGCTCTGGGGGCGCAGTAGATACGCAGTATTTT.

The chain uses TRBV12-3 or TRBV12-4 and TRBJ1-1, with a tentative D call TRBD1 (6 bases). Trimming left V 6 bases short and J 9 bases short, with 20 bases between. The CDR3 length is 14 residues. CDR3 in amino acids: CASSSGQKNGKAFF. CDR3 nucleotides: TGTGCCAGCAGCTCCGGACAGAAGAACGGGAAAGCTTTCTTT.

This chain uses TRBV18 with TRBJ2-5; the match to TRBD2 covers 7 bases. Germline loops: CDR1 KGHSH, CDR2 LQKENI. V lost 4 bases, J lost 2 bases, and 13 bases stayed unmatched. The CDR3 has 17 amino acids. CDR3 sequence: CASSRYQGAGQQETQYF. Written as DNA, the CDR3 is TGTGCCAGCTCACGATATCAGGGAGCGGGGCAACAAGAGACCCAGTACTTC.

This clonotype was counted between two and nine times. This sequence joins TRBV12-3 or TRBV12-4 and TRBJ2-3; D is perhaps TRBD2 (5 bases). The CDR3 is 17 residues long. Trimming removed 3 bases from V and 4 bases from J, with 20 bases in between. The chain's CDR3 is CASSFSKARETADTQYF. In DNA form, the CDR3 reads TGTGCCAGCAGTTTCTCCAAGGCGAGGGAGACGGCAGATACGCAGTATTTT.

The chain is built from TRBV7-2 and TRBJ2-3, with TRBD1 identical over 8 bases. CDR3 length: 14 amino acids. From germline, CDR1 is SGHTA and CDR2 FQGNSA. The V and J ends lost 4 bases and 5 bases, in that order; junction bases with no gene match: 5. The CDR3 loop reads CASSSRTGLDTQYF. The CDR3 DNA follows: TGTGCCAGCAGCTCGCGGACAGGGCTAGATACGCAGTATTTT.

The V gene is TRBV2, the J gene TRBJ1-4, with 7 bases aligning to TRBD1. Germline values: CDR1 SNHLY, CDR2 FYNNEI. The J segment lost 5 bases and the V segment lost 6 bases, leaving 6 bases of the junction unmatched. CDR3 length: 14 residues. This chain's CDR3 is CASRKQGFNEKLFF. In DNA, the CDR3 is TGTGCCAGCAGGAAACAGGGGTTCAATGAAAAACTGTTTTTT.

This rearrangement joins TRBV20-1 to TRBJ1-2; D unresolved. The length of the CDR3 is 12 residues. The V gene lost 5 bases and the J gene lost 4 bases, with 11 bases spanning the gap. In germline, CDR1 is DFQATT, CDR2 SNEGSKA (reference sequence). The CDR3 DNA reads TGCAGTGCTTCCCCTTTATCCTATGGCTACACCTTC. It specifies CSASPLSYGYTF.

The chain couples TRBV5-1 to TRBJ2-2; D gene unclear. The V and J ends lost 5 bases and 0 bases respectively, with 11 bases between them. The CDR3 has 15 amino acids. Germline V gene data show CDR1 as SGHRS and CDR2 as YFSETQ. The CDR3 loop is CASSLYDANTGELFF. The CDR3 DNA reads TGCGCCAGCAGTCTTTACGACGCGAACACCGGGGAGCTGTTTTTT.

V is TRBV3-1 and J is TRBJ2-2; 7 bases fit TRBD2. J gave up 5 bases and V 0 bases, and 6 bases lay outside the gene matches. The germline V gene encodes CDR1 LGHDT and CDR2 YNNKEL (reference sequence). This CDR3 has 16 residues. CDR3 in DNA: TGTGCCAGCAGCCAAGATAGACTAGCCCGGACCGGGGAGCTGTTTTTT. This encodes CASSQDRLARTGELFF.

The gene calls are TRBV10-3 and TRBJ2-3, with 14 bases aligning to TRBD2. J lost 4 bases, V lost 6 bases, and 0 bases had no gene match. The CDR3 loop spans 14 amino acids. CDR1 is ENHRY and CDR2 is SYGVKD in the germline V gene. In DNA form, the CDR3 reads TGTGCCATCAGGGGACTAGCGGGGGCAGATACGCAGTATTTT. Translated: CAIRGLAGADTQYF.

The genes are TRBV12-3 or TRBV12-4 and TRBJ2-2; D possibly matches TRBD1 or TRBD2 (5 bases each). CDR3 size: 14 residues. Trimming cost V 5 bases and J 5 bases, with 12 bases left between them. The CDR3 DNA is TGTGCCAGCAGTCGTGGGGGTACGACCGGGGAGCTGTTTTTT. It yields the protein CASSRGGTTGELFF.

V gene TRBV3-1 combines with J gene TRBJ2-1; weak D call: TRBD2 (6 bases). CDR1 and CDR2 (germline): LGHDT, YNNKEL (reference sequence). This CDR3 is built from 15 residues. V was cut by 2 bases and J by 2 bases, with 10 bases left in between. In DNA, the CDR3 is TGTGCCAGCAGCCAACTCGCGGGGCCCTACAATGAGCAGTTCTTC. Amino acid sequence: CASSQLAGPYNEQFF.

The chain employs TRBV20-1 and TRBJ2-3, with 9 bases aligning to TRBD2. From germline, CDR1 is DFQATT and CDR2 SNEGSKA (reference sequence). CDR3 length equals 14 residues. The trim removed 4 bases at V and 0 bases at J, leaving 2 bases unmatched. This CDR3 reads CSATLAGSTDTQYF. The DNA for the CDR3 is TGCAGTGCTACCCTAGCGGGGAGCACAGATACGCAGTATTTT.

CDR3 protein: CSAGKRPHEQYF. The CDR3 DNA reads as TGCAGTGCTGGAAAAAGGCCCCACGAGCAGTACTTC. V and J are TRBV20-1 and TRBJ2-7; D not resolved. V dropped 5 bases and J dropped 5 bases, with 13 bases sitting between them. The germline gives CDR1 DFQATT, CDR2 SNEGSKA (reference sequence). CDR3 length: 12 amino acids.

The CDR3 nucleotides are TGTGCCAGCAGTTGGGGCAGAGGGGATGGCCAGCCCCAGCATTTT. As protein: CASSWGRGDGQPQHF. V gene TRBV6-2 or TRBV6-3 combines with J gene TRBJ1-5; D might be TRBD1 (5 bases). Trimming pared 4 bases from V and 7 bases from J, leaving 17 bases between. CDR3 size: 15 residues. The V gene's germline CDR1 is MNHEY and CDR2 SVGEGT.

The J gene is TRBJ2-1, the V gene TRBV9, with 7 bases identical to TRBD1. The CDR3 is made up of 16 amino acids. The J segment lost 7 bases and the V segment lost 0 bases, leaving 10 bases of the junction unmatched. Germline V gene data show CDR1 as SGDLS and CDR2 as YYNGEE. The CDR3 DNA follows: TGTGCCAGCAGCGTAGAGCCCCATAGGGGGCAGAATGAGCAGTTCTTC. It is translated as CASSVEPHRGQNEQFF. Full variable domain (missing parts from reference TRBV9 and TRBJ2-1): DSGVTQTPKHLITATGQRVTLRCSPRSGDLSVYWYQQSLDQGLQFLIQYYNGEERAKGNILERFSAQQFPDLHSELNLSSLELGDSALYFCASSVEPHRGQNEQFFGPGTRLTVL.